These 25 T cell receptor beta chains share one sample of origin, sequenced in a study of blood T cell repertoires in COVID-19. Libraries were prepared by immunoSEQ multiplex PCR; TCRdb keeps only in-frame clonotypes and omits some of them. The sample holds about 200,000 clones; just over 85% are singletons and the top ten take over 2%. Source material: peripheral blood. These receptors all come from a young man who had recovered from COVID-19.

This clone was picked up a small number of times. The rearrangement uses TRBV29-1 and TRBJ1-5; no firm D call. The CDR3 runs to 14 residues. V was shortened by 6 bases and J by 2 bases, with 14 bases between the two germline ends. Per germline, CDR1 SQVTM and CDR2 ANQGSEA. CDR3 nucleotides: TGCAGCGTACGGGAACAGACCGGCAATCAGCCCCAGCATTTT. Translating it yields CSVREQTGNQPQHF.

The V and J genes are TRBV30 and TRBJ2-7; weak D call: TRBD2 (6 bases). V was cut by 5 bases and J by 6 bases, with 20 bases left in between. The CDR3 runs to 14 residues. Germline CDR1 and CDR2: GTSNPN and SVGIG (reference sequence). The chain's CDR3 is CAWYNLELGGEQYF. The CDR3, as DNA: TGTGCCTGGTATAACCTGGAATTGGGGGGCGAGCAGTACTTC.

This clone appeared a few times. The CDR3 here is CASSSAWTGLYEQYF. DNA of the CDR3: TGTGCCAGCAGTTCCGCCTGGACAGGGCTTTACGAGCAGTACTTC. The chain uses TRBV27 and TRBJ2-7, with 8 bases that match TRBD1. There are 15 residues in the CDR3. J gave up 4 bases and V 4 bases, and 9 bases lay outside the gene matches. The germline CDR1 and CDR2 sequences are MNHEY and SMNVEV (reference sequence).

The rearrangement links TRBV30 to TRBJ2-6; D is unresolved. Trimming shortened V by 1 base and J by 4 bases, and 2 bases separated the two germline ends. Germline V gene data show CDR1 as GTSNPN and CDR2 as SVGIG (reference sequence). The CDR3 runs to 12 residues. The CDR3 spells CAWSAGANVLTF. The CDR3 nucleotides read TGTGCCTGGAGTGCAGGGGCCAACGTCCTGACTTTC.

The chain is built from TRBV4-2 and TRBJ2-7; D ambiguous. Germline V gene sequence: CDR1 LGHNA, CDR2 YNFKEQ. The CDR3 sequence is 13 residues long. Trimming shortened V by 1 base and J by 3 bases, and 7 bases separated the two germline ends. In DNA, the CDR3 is TGTGCCAGCAGCCAAGCGCTAGACTACGAGCAGTACTTC. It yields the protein CASSQALDYEQYF.

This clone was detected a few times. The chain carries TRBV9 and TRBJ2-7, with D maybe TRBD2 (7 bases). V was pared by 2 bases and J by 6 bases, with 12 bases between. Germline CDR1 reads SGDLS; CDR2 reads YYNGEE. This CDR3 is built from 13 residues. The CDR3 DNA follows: TGTGCCAGCAGCGTTGGGGGGGGCCCCGAGCAGTACTTC. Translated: CASSVGGGPEQYF.

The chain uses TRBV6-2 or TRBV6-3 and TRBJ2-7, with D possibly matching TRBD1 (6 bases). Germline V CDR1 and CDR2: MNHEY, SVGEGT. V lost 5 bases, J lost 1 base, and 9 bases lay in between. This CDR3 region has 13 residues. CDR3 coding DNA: TGTGCCAGCAGTCGACAGGAGTCCTACGAGCAGTACTTC. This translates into CASSRQESYEQYF.

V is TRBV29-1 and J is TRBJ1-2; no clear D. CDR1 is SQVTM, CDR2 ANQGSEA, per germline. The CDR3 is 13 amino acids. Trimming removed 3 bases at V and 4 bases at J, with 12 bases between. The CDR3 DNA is TGCAGCGTTGAGGGCATCCTCGGCTATGGCTACACCTTC. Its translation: CSVEGILGYGYTF.

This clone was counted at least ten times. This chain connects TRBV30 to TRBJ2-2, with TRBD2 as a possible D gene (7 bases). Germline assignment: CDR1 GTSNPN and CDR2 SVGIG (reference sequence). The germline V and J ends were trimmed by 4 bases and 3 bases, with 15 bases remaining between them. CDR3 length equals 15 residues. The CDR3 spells CAWIPGGLDTGELFF. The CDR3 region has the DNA TGTGCCTGGATTCCCGGGGGGCTGGACACCGGGGAGCTGTTTTTT.

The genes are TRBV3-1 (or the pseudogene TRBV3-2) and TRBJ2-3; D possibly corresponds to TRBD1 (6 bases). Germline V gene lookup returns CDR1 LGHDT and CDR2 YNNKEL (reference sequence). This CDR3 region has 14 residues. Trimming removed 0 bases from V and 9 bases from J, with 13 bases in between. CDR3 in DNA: TGTGCCAGCAGCCAAGAAGTTGCGACAGGAACGCAGTATTTT. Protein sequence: CASSQEVATGTQYF.

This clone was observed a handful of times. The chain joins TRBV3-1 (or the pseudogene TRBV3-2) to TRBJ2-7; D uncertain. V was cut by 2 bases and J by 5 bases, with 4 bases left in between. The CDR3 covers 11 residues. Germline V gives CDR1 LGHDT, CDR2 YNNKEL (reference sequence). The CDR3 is CASSQLHEQYF. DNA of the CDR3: TGTGCCAGCAGCCAACTCCACGAGCAGTACTTC.

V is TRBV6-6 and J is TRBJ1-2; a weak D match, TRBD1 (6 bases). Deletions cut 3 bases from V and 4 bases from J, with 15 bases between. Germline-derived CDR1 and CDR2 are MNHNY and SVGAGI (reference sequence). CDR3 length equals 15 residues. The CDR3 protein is CASSYYVGAVYGYTF. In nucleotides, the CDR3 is TGTGCCAGCAGTTATTATGTGGGGGCGGTCTATGGCTACACCTTC.

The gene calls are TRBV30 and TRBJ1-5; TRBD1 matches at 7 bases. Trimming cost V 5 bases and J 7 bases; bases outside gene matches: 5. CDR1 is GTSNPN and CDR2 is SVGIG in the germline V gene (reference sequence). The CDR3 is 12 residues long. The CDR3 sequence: CAWATGRQPQHF. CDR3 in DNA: TGTGCCTGGGCGACAGGGCGGCAGCCCCAGCATTTT.

This CDR3 reads CASRTDRIYEQYF. CDR3 sequence (DNA): TGTGCCAGCAGGACGGACAGAATCTACGAGCAGTACTTC. This chain uses TRBV6-5 with TRBJ2-7, with D possibly TRBD1 on 6 matching bases. The CDR3 is made up of 13 amino acids. The V end lost 6 bases, the J end lost 3 bases, and 12 bases lay between the germline ends. CDR1 MNHEY and CDR2 SVGAGI come from the germline V gene.

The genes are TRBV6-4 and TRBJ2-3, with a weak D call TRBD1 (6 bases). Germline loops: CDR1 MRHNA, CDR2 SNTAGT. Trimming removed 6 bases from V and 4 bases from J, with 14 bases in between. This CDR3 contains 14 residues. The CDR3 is CASSEGESADTQYF. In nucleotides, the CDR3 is TGTGCCAGCAGCGAGGGGGAGTCCGCAGATACGCAGTATTTT.

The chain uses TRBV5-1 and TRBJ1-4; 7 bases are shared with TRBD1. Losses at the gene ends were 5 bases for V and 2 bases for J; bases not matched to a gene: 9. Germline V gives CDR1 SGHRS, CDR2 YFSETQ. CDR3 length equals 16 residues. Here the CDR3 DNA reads TGCGCCAGCAGTTCACATCAGGACAGGACTAATGAAAAACTGTTTTTT. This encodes CASSSHQDRTNEKLFF. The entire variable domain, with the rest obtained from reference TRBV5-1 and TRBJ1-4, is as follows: KAGVTQTPRYLIKTRGQQVTLSCSPISGHRSVSWYQQTPGQGLQFLFEYFSETQRNKGNFPGRFSGRQFSNSRSEMNVSTLELGDSALYLCASSSHQDRTNEKLFFGSGTQLSVL.

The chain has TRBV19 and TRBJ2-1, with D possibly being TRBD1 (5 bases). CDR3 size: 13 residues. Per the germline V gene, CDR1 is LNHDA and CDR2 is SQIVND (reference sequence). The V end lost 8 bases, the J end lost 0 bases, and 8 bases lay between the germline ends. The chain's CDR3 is CASSDSSYNEQFF. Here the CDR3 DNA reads TGTGCCAGTTCTGACAGCTCCTACAATGAGCAGTTCTTC.

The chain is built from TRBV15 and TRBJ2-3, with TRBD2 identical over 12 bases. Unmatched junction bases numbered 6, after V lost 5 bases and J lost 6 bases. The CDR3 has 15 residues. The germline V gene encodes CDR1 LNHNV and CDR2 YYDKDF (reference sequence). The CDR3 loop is CATSPRTSGVDTQYF. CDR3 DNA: TGTGCCACCAGCCCTCGGACTAGCGGGGTGGATACGCAGTATTTT.

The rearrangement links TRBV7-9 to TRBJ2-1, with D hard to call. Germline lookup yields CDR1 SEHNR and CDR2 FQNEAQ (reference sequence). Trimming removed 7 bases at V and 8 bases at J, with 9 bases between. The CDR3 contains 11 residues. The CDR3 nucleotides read TGTGCCAGCATCCTCCTGTATGAGCAGTTCTTC. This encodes CASILLYEQFF.

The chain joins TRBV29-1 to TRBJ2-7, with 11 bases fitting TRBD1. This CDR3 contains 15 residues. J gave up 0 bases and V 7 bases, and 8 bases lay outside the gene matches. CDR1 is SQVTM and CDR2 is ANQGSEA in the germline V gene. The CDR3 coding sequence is TGCAGCGCAGACTGGACAGGGGGCCCCTCCTACGAGCAGTACTTC. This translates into CSADWTGGPSYEQYF.

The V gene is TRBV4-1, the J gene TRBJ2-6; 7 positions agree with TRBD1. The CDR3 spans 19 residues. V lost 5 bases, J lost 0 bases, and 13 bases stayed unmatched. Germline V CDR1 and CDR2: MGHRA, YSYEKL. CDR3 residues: CASSSQRTGVDSGANVLTF. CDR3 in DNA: TGCGCCAGCAGCTCCCAGCGAACAGGGGTGGACTCTGGGGCCAACGTCCTGACTTTC.

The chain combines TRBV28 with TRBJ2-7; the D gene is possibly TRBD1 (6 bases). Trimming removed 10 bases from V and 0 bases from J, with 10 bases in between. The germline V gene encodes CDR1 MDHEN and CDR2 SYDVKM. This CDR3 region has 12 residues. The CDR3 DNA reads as TGTGCCACCGACAGGAGCTCCTACGAGCAGTACTTC. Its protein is CATDRSSYEQYF.

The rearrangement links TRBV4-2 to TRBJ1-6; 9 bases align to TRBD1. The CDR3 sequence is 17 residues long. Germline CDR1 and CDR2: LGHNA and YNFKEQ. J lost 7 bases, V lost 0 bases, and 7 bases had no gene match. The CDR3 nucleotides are TGTGCCAGCAGCCAAGAAACCGGGACAGGGAGAAATTCACCCCTCCACTTT. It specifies CASSQETGTGRNSPLHF.

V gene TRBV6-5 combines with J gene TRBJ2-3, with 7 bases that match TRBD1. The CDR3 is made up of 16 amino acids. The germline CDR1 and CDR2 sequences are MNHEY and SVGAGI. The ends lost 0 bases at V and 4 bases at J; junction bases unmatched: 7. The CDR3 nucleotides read TGTGCCAGCAGTTACTCGGGGGCAGGGGGAGCAGATACGCAGTATTTT. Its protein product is CASSYSGAGGADTQYF.

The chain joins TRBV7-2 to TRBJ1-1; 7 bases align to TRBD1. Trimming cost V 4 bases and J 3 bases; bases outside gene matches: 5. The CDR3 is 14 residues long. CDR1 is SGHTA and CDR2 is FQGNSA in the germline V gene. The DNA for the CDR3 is TGTGCCAGCAGCTCCTCGGGACAGCACACTGAAGCTTTCTTT. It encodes CASSSSGQHTEAFF. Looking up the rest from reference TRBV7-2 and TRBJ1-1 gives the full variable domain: GAGVSQSPSNKVTEKGKDVELRCDPISGHTALYWYRQSLGQGLEFLIYFQGNSAPDKSGLPSDRFSAERTGGSVSTLTIQRTQQEDSAVYLCASSSSGQHTEAFFGQGTRLTVV.